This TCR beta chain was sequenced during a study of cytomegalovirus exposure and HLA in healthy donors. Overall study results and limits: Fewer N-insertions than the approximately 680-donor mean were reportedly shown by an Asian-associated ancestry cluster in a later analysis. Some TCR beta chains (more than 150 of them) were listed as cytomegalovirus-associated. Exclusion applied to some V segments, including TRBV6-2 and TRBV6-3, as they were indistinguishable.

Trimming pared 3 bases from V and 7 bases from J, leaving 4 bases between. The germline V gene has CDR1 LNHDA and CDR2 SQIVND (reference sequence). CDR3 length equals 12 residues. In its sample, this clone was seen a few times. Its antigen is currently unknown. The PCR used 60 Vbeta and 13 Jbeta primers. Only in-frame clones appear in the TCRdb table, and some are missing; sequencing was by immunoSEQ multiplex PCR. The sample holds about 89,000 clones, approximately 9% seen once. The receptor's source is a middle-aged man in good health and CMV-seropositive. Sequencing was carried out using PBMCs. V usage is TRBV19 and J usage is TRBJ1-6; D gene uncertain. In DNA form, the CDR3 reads TGTGCCAGTAGTATCGGGAATTCACCCCTCCACTTT. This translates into CASSIGNSPLHF.